Listed below are T cell receptor beta chains from one sample, sequenced in a study of cytomegalovirus exposure and HLA in healthy donors. Data came from immunoSEQ multiplex PCR; TCRdb stores just in-frame clones and leaves some out. The sample carries tens of thousands of clones, about 77% recorded once. The sample taken for sequencing was PBMCs. These receptors were obtained from a male donor in good health and CMV-seropositive. Each CDR3 is given with its conserved first and last residue. A D gene is named only where the DNA matches it firmly. Only some rows state a clone size, as once, few, many or a class for expanded clones.

clone_size	v_call	j_call	d_call	cdr3_aa	cdr3_nt
once	TRBV7-2	TRBJ2-7	-	CASSPLGAGVEQYF	TGTGCCAGCAGCCCCTTGGGGGCGGGGGTCGAGCAGTACTTC
-	TRBV10-2	TRBJ2-3	TRBD2	CASSGGLAQITDTQYF	TGCGCCAGCAGTGGCGGACTAGCCCAAATCACAGATACGCAGTATTTT
-	TRBV7-9	TRBJ2-1	TRBD1	CASSSSGTGANEQFF	TGTGCCAGCAGCTCCTCCGGGACAGGGGCAAATGAGCAGTTCTTC
-	TRBV6-1	TRBJ2-7	-	CASRTSQGKGHEQYF	TGTGCCAGCAGGACCTCGCAGGGGAAGGGACACGAGCAGTACTTC
-	TRBV6-5	TRBJ2-7	TRBD1	CTTFRDRTYEQYF	TGTACCACCTTCCGGGACAGGACCTACGAGCAGTACTTC
-	TRBV7-9	TRBJ2-1	-	CASREEANEQFF	TGTGCCAGCAGGGAAGAGGCCAATGAGCAGTTCTTC
-	TRBV18	TRBJ2-3	-	CASSRGVTTDTQYF	TGTGCCAGCTCCCGCGGGGTGACCACAGATACGCAGTATTTT
-	TRBV2	TRBJ1-6	-	CASSYRVNSPLHF	TGTGCCAGCAGTTACAGGGTTAATTCACCCCTCCACTTT
-	TRBV6-1	TRBJ1-2	TRBD1	CASSRDRANYGYTF	TGTGCCAGCAGTCGAGACAGGGCGAACTATGGCTACACCTTC
-	TRBV10-3	TRBJ2-7	TRBD1	CAIRGQGASYEQYF	TGTGCCATCAGAGGACAGGGGGCCTCCTACGAGCAGTACTTC
-	TRBV5-1	TRBJ2-7	TRBD2	CASSLSGGSSYEQYF	TGCGCCAGCAGCTTAAGCGGGGGGAGCTCCTACGAGCAGTACTTC
once	TRBV27	TRBJ1-4	-	CASRPIKAGDEKLFF	TGTGCCAGCAGGCCTATTAAGGCAGGGGATGAAAAACTGTTTTTT
-	TRBV20-1	TRBJ2-7	-	CSARSEQYF	TGCAGTGCTAGGAGCGAGCAGTACTTC
-	TRBV27	TRBJ1-2	-	CASGQGDYGYTF	TGTGCCAGCGGTCAAGGGGACTATGGCTACACCTTC
once	TRBV6-5	TRBJ2-6	-	CASKSGAGANVLTF	TGTGCCAGCAAATCGGGGGCTGGGGCCAACGTCCTGACTTTC
few	TRBV27	TRBJ1-2	TRBD1	CASSGQGINGYTF	TGTGCCAGCAGCGGACAGGGGATTAACGGCTACACCTTC
-	TRBV2	TRBJ2-7	TRBD2	CASRESGGISYEQYF	TGTGCCAGCAGGGAAAGCGGGGGGATTTCCTACGAGCAGTACTTC
few	TRBV5-1	TRBJ1-5	TRBD1	CASSLGGTGAEPQHF	TGCGCCAGCAGCTTGGGGGGGACAGGGGCGGAACCCCAGCATTTT
-	TRBV6-4	TRBJ2-3	TRBD1	CASSEGQGASDTQYF	TGTGCCAGCAGTGAGGGGCAGGGGGCATCAGATACGCAGTATTTT
-	TRBV2	TRBJ2-7	-	CASSNQGYEQYF	TGTGCCAGCAGTAATCAGGGTTACGAGCAGTACTTC
-	TRBV19	TRBJ2-7	TRBD2	CASSIVIQRGYEQYF	TGTGCCAGTAGTATAGTTATCCAGCGGGGCTACGAGCAGTACTTC
once	TRBV7-2	TRBJ2-4	-	CASSSETRGAKNIQYF	TGTGCCAGCAGCTCCGAGACTAGAGGGGCCAAAAACATTCAGTACTTC
-	TRBV9	TRBJ1-2	-	CASKEGGGYTF	TGTGCCAGCAAGGAAGGGGGAGGCTACACCTTC
few	TRBV10-1	TRBJ2-7	-	CASSDMRAGYEQYF	TGCGCCAGCAGTGATATGAGGGCGGGTTACGAGCAGTACTTC
-	TRBV18	TRBJ1-1	-	CASSPYDRGAFF	TGTGCCAGCTCACCCTACGACAGAGGAGCTTTCTTT
-	TRBV5-4	TRBJ2-2	TRBD2	CASSSGLAGGYNTGELFF	TGTGCCAGCAGCTCTGGACTAGCGGGTGGATATAACACCGGGGAGCTGTTTTTT
once	TRBV10-3	TRBJ2-2	TRBD2	CAISESASGFTGELFF	TGTGCCATCAGTGAGTCGGCTAGCGGGTTCACCGGGGAGCTGTTTTTT
-	TRBV6-1	TRBJ2-2	-	CASSEEPGAGELFF	TGTGCCAGCAGTGAAGAACCAGGGGCCGGGGAGCTGTTTTTT
-	TRBV7-3	TRBJ2-3	TRBD2	CASSPTSGGGRRADTQYF	TGTGCCAGCAGCCCCACTAGCGGGGGTGGAAGACGCGCAGATACGCAGTATTTT